The rows below give T cell receptor beta chains drawn from one sample of a study of blood T cells in healthy people across ages. TCRdb processed the 5' RACE reads anew with MiXCR; each CDR3 protein has one entry. This table holds 1.5 million to 2 million distinct CDR3 sequences, about 35% found once. The sequenced sample was blood. These receptors all stem from a woman aged 25 to 39 in good health. Both conserved end residues are part of each CDR3. A D gene is named only where the DNA matches it firmly. Some rows have no size entry. The others give once, few or many, or a class for an expanded clone.

size	length	V	J	D	DNA	CDR3
-	15	TRBV7-2	TRBJ2-3	-	TGTGCCAGCAGCGGGTCGGGGGTTGGCACAGATACGCAGTATTTT	CASSGSGVGTDTQYF
-	15	TRBV20-1	TRBJ1-1	-	TGCAGTGCTAGTCGGTCAGGGACATTGAACACTGAAGCTTTCTTT	CSASRSGTLNTEAFF
many	11	TRBV12-3/TRBV12-4	TRBJ1-5	-	TGTGCCAGCAGAGCCTTGGGGCCCCAGCATTTT	CASRALGPQHF
many	12	TRBV20-1	TRBJ2-3	TRBD2	TGCAGTGCTAGTAGGACTAGCGGGACGCAGTATTTT	CSASRTSGTQYF
-	15	TRBV27	TRBJ2-7	TRBD2	TGTGCCAGCAGTTGGCAAGCGGGAGGAATATACGAGCAGTACTTC	CASSWQAGGIYEQYF
few	16	TRBV7-3	TRBJ2-1	TRBD2	TGTGCCAGCAGCTCTCGGGGGGGCAGCTCCTACAATGAGCAGTTCTTC	CASSSRGGSSYNEQFF
-	13	TRBV5-1	TRBJ2-7	-	TGCGCCAGCAGCTTGGAACAGGTATACGAGCAGTACTTC	CASSLEQVYEQYF
many	13	TRBV20-1	TRBJ2-7	TRBD2	TGCAGTGCTCCTAGCGGGGGACACTACGAGCAGTACTTC	CSAPSGGHYEQYF
-	14	TRBV5-1	TRBJ1-2	TRBD1	TGCGCCAGCGGACAGGGTGGGTCGGACTATGGCTACACCTTC	CASGQGGSDYGYTF
-	14	TRBV6-5	TRBJ1-1	-	TGTGCCAGCAGGGTGGGATCGCTTGGTCTTGAAGCTTTCTTT	CASRVGSLGLEAFF
-	20	TRBV21-1	TRBJ2-5	-	TGTGCCAGCAGCGATGGCGAACTAGCGGGAGGGCCTAGGAGTGGAGAGACCCAGTACTTC	CASSDGELAGGPRSGETQYF
few	14	TRBV5-1	TRBJ2-1	-	TGCGCCAGCAGCTTGTGGGGGGCAGACAATGAGCAGTTCTTC	CASSLWGADNEQFF
few	16	TRBV4-1	TRBJ2-1	-	TGCGCCAGCAGCCATTCCTCCGGGACGCCCTACAATGAGCAGTTCTTC	CASSHSSGTPYNEQFF
few	16	TRBV27	TRBJ2-7	TRBD1	TGTGCCAGCAGTCTATCGGTCGGGACAGAGGTCTACGAGCAGTACTTC	CASSLSVGTEVYEQYF
-	16	TRBV20-1	TRBJ2-7	TRBD2	TGCAGTGCTAGAACTGGGCTAGCGGGGGGGCTGGACGAGCAGTACTTC	CSARTGLAGGLDEQYF
few	15	TRBV20-1	TRBJ2-1	TRBD2	TGCAGTGCTAGATCCCGGGGTAGCGGGATAGATGAGCAGTTCTTC	CSARSRGSGIDEQFF
-	13	TRBV12-3/TRBV12-4	TRBJ1-2	TRBD1	TGTGCCAGCAGTTGGGACAGCCGAGATGGCTACACCTTC	CASSWDSRDGYTF
-	15	TRBV28	TRBJ2-2	-	TGTGCCAGCAGTTTACCGGGGTCGAAAGCCGGGGAGCTGTTTTTT	CASSLPGSKAGELFF
few	16	TRBV9	TRBJ1-3	-	TGTGCCAGCAGCGTAGGGGGGAGCAGCTCTGGAAACACCATATATTTT	CASSVGGSSSGNTIYF
-	15	TRBV9	TRBJ2-3	-	TGTGCCAGCAGCGTAGAGTTCTCTGGCACAGATACGCAGTATTTT	CASSVEFSGTDTQYF
few	16	TRBV4-1	TRBJ2-5	TRBD2	TGCGCCAGCAACTCACGGGGACTAGCGGGAGTGGAGACCCAGTACTTC	CASNSRGLAGVETQYF
-	16	TRBV18	TRBJ2-3	-	TGTGCCAGCTCACCCGGGGGAAAAGGGGCAGGAGATACGCAGTATTTT	CASSPGGKGAGDTQYF
few	17	TRBV7-3	TRBJ2-1	-	TGTGCCAGCAGCGAAATAAGCGGGTTAGGCTCCTACAATGAGCAGTTCTTC	CASSEISGLGSYNEQFF
-	15	TRBV7-9	TRBJ2-1	-	TGTGCCAGCAGCTTAACCGGGGGCGCAGTCAATGAGCAGTTCTTC	CASSLTGGAVNEQFF
few	13	TRBV7-6	TRBJ2-5	-	TGTGCCAGCAGCAACCCGGGGGAAGAGACCCAGTACTTC	CASSNPGEETQYF
-	19	TRBV5-1	TRBJ2-2	TRBD2	TGCGCCAGCAGCTTGGCCGGGGCTAGCGGGATGAGGAGCACCGGGGAGCTGTTTTTT	CASSLAGASGMRSTGELFF
-	14	TRBV20-1	TRBJ1-1	-	TGCAGTGCTAGAGAAGTTGAGGGGTATACTGAAGCTTTCTTT	CSAREVEGYTEAFF
-	13	TRBV6-5	TRBJ1-2	-	TGTGCCACCAGCTCGGGACGTACTTATGGCTACACCTTC	CATSSGRTYGYTF
few	12	TRBV20-1	TRBJ2-7	-	TGCAGTGCTAGAACACAAACCTACGAGCAGTACTTC	CSARTQTYEQYF
-	15	TRBV27	TRBJ2-3	-	TGTGCCAGCAGTCCCAACAGGGTCCTCCCAGATACGCAGTATTTT	CASSPNRVLPDTQYF
few	17	TRBV6-4	TRBJ2-7	-	TGTGCCAGCCCCGATGACGGCACGCTCCCCCCAGATTACGAGCAGTACTTC	CASPDDGTLPPDYEQYF
-	15	TRBV5-6	TRBJ1-6	-	TGTGCCAGCAGCTTGGGGTCGGGTCGGGATTCACCCCTCCACTTT	CASSLGSGRDSPLHF
few	16	TRBV20-1	TRBJ2-1	TRBD2	TGCAGTGCTGGCGATTTAGCGGGGGCCCCCTACAATGAGCAGTTCTTC	CSAGDLAGAPYNEQFF
-	15	TRBV14	TRBJ1-2	-	TGTGCCAGCAGCCAAGATCCAGGCCGAGTATGGGGCTACACCTTC	CASSQDPGRVWGYTF
many	13	TRBV9	TRBJ2-1	TRBD1	TGTGCCAGCAGCGTTGCAGGGGGCAATGAGCAGTTCTTC	CASSVAGGNEQFF
-	16	TRBV5-1	TRBJ2-7	TRBD2	TGCGCCAGCAGCTTGGTGGCTAGCGGGGGCCCCTACGAGCAGTACTTC	CASSLVASGGPYEQYF
-	14	TRBV12-3/TRBV12-4	TRBJ1-1	-	TGTGCCAGCAGTATACAGCGAAGGAACACTGAAGCTTTCTTT	CASSIQRRNTEAFF
-	10	TRBV28	TRBJ2-7	-	TGTGCCAGCAGCTCGCGGGAGCAGTACTTC	CASSSREQYF
few	17	TRBV6-1	TRBJ2-6	-	TGTGCCAGCAGTGAATATGACCAAATATCTGGGGCCAACGTCCTGACTTTC	CASSEYDQISGANVLTF
-	16	TRBV7-9	TRBJ2-1	TRBD2	TGTGCCAGCAGCCTGGGACTAGCGGGGGGGTACAATGAGCGGTTCTTC	CASSLGLAGGYNERFF
-	15	TRBV5-1	TRBJ2-7	-	TGCGCCAGCAAAACTTCGGACGGTGCAATCTACGAGCAGTACTTC	CASKTSDGAIYEQYF
-	15	TRBV24-1	TRBJ2-1	TRBD2	TGTGCCACCAGTGCGCGGGAGGGCCTGTACAATGAGCAGTTCTTC	CATSAREGLYNEQFF
-	15	TRBV10-3	TRBJ2-2	TRBD1	TGTGCCATCAGTGGAGACAGGGGGCAGACCGGGGAGCTGTTTTTT	CAISGDRGQTGELFF
few	12	TRBV30	TRBJ2-5	-	TGTGCCTGGATGGAAGGACAGGAGACCCAGTACTTC	CAWMEGQETQYF
-	14	TRBV14	TRBJ2-3	-	TGTGCCAGCAGCCAAGTGGGGTTTCCAGATACGCAGTATTTT	CASSQVGFPDTQYF
-	14	TRBV6-1	TRBJ1-1	TRBD1	TGTGCCAGCAGTTGGGGACAGGGGGCTGGTGAAGCTTTCTTT	CASSWGQGAGEAFF
-	19	TRBV15	TRBJ2-1	TRBD2	TGTGCCACCAGCAGAGATTTCGCTAGCGGGAGTCCCCGGGACAATGAGCAGTTCTTC	CATSRDFASGSPRDNEQFF
few	13	TRBV4-1	TRBJ2-7	-	TGCGCCAGCAGCCCAAATGTCGGGCACGAGCAGTACTTC	CASSPNVGHEQYF
once	15	TRBV20-1	TRBJ1-5	TRBD1	TGCAGTGCTAGGGACAGGGGGCTCTACAATCAGCCCCAGCATTTT	CSARDRGLYNQPQHF
-	15	TRBV7-9	TRBJ2-5	-	TGTGCCAGCAGCAGGGGACTGCGTAGCCAAGAGACCCAGTACTTC	CASSRGLRSQETQYF
-	15	TRBV7-9	TRBJ2-7	-	TGTGCCAGCAGCTTAGCAGGTAATAGCGGCAACGAGCAGTACTTC	CASSLAGNSGNEQYF
few	14	TRBV12-3/TRBV12-4	TRBJ2-7	TRBD1	TGTGCCACCGGTCGGCGGGACAGGGACTACGAGCAGTACTTC	CATGRRDRDYEQYF
many	13	TRBV6-1	TRBJ1-5	-	TGTGCCAGCAGTGAATGGGGGTTTCAGCCCCAGCATTTT	CASSEWGFQPQHF
few	13	TRBV3-1	TRBJ2-7	-	TGTGCCAGCAGCCGACCGAGGGGCGGCGAGCAGTACTTC	CASSRPRGGEQYF
-	14	TRBV19	TRBJ1-5	-	TGTGCCAGTACTTTCTTGGGGGGGGATCAGCCCCAGCATTTT	CASTFLGGDQPQHF